Each of the 4 T cell receptor beta chains below was sequenced from the same sample in a study of CD4 T cells in relation to SARS-CoV-2 and coronaviruses. These receptors are not linked to any known antigen. The data were produced by immunoSEQ multiplex PCR, yet TCRdb's version contains in-frame clones alone and is incomplete. The sample contains roughly 38,000 clones, over 75% of which appear only once. Sequencing was performed on naive CD4+ T cells from PBMCs, cultured in vitro. Subset defined: naive CD4+ T cells isolated by negative enrichment. These receptor sequences come from an adult with COVID-19.

The CDR3 loop reads CASTPGQGSYEQYF. The CDR3 DNA reads as TGTGCCAGCACACCGGGACAGGGGTCCTACGAGCAGTACTTC. The genes are TRBV28 and TRBJ2-7, with 10 bases matching TRBD1. V lost 7 bases to trimming and J lost 1 base; unmatched junction nucleotides: 4. Looked up from germline, CDR1 is MDHEN and CDR2 is SYDVKM. This CDR3 region has 14 residues.

The genes are TRBV4-3 and TRBJ2-1; D gene uncertain. The V and J ends lost 0 bases and 0 bases respectively, with 9 bases between them. CDR1 is LGHNA, CDR2 YSLEER, per germline. This CDR3 is built from 16 residues. The CDR3 spells CASSQEGPISYNEQFF. CDR3 coding DNA: TGCGCCAGCAGCCAAGAAGGTCCGATCTCCTACAATGAGCAGTTCTTC.

V usage is TRBV27 and J usage is TRBJ1-6; TRBD1 might be the D (6 bases). From germline, CDR1 is MNHEY and CDR2 SMNVEV (reference sequence). V lost 10 bases and J lost 6, with 16 bases in between. The CDR3 has 14 residues. The CDR3 region is CATEQGRFNSPLHF. The DNA for the CDR3 is TGTGCCACCGAACAGGGACGGTTTAATTCACCCCTCCACTTT.

The chain carries TRBV7-2 and TRBJ2-7; the D is unclear. Germline assignment: CDR1 SGHTA and CDR2 FQGNSA. There are 13 residues in the CDR3. The V gene lost 3 bases and the J gene lost 5 bases, with 11 bases spanning the gap. The CDR3 loop is CASSFSPQNEQYF. For the CDR3, the DNA is TGTGCCAGCAGCTTCTCCCCCCAGAACGAGCAGTACTTC.